This T cell receptor (beta chain) originates from a study of T-cell memory formation after mild COVID-19. Study-wide results and caveats: Clones that contracted clustered mainly in CM and EM if CD4+ and in EMRA if CD8+.

Each CDR3 protein is one row after TCRdb ran MiXCR on the 5' RACE reads. In the table there are roughly 610,000 distinct CDR3 sequences, 15% to 20% of which are singletons. The CDR3 sequence is 11 residues long. Trimming removed 8 bases from V and 3 bases from J, with 7 bases in between. Notes on this clonotype: The antigen is not known.

The sample comprised PBMCs or a T cell subset sorted from them (not recorded which). V gene TRBV12-3 or TRBV12-4 combines with J gene TRBJ1-1; no firm D call. The clonotype originates from an adult woman who had mild COVID-19 (a few samples of this study predate the infection). Cell type and time point are not known. As DNA, the CDR3 is TGTGCCAGCGGGCTATACACTGAAGCTTTCTTT. Its translation is CASGLYTEAFF.